This TCR beta chain originates from a study of blood T cell repertoires in COVID-19. Study at large: The cDNA or gDNA used as material had been derived from T cells, B-cell-depleted T cells, or PBMCs.

Original processing methods: Amplified reference gene primers provided the basis for estimating nucleated cell counts. Repertoires were generated with immunoSEQ multiplex PCR, while TCRdb's copy carries only in-frame clones and drops some. V, J and clone size are those of that table, while D and trimming were read from the DNA. The table records more than 200,000 clones, approximately 80% of them present only once. This clonotype was obtained from a man aged 55 to 70 with acute or convalescent COVID-19. Sequenced material: peripheral blood.

The CDR3 loop reads CASSRDRGRGGNTIYF. The CDR3 DNA reads as TGTGCCAGCAGCAGGGACAGGGGGCGCGGAGGAAACACCATATATTTT. The chain recombines TRBV5-6 with TRBJ1-3; 12 bases are shared with TRBD1. The V segment lost 4 bases and the J segment 4 bases; nucleotides outside the gene matches: 6. The V gene's germline CDR1 is SGHDT and CDR2 YYEEEE. The CDR3 extends over 16 amino acids.